This T cell receptor beta chain was sequenced for a study of CD8 T cells in ankylosing spondylitis. This clonotype has only a few counts. Its antigen is still unknown. The TCR beta libraries were generated through quantitative 5'-RACE incorporating molecular barcodes. TCRdb independently ran MiXCR on the 5' RACE reads; one entry per CDR3 protein. Among more than 300,000 distinct CDR3 sequences listed, under 14% were seen once. Germline loops: CDR1 ENHRY, CDR2 SYGVKD. V trimming: 7 bases; J trimming: 2 bases; junction bases outside the gene matches: 10. This CDR3 comprises 16 residues. Study findings and constraints: The authors found the disease-linked clones to be CD8+ and relatively rare in peripheral blood. Significantly higher representation of disease-linked clones was reported for matched ankylosing spondylitis synovial fluid. There were earlier reports of some motif variants in reactive arthritis synovial fluid and blood.

The source material was blood, either unsorted or a sorted T cell fraction (not recorded which). The rearrangement joins TRBV10-3 to TRBJ2-5; 10 bases map to TRBD2. The receptor was derived from a female donor with ankylosing spondylitis or in good health (not recorded which). CDR3 DNA: TGTGCCATCAAAGGGATAGCGGGGGGACAACAAGAGACCCAGTACTTC. It encodes CAIKGIAGGQQETQYF.